This T cell receptor beta chain was identified in a study of cytomegalovirus exposure and HLA in healthy donors. CDR1 is KGHSH, CDR2 LQKENI, per germline. This CDR3 spans 14 amino acids. Between the trimmed V and J ends, which lost 2 bases and 5 bases, there was a span of 10 bases. Turning to this clone: What it binds is not known.

The PCR made use of 60 Vbeta and 13 Jbeta primers. Profiling relied on immunoSEQ multiplex PCR, and the TCRdb table lists in-frame clones only, not all of them. Of 200,000 to 300,000 clones listed, about four fifths are singletons. Study-level findings and limits: A later analysis associated roughly 15,000 TCR beta sequences with HLA alleles at a 0.05 false discovery rate. Researchers reported in a later analysis that common viral pathogens appeared linked to several top clusters.

The receptor's source is a middle-aged woman in good health and CMV-seropositive. The specimen sequenced was PBMCs. The V gene is TRBV18, the J gene TRBJ2-1; D is possibly TRBD1 (6 bases). CDR3 sequence (DNA): TGTGCCAGCTCACCAGGGGGCGTCGACAATGAGCAGTTCTTC. Its protein is CASSPGGVDNEQFF.